The T cell receptor (beta chain) described here comes from a study of PD-L1 blockade in urothelial cancer. On the study more broadly: Atezolizumab 1,200 mg was given intravenously every 3 weeks, starting 2014. The patients had undergone anywhere from 0 to 3 prior chemotherapy regimens. Typically, measured as a median, blood samples had 141,255 T cells.

Sample time point: pretreatment peripheral blood. Urothelial carcinoma in patients was locally advanced or metastatic. Libraries were prepared by immunoSEQ multiplex PCR; TCRdb keeps only in-frame clonotypes and omits some of them. The sample contains about 49,000 clones, 79% of which appear only once. V was trimmed by 6 bases and J by 0 bases, leaving 21 bases between them. The CDR3 contains 19 residues. Germline CDR1 is ENHRY and CDR2 is SYGVKD. The chain recombines TRBV10-3 with TRBJ2-6, with D perhaps TRBD2 (6 bases). The source of this sequence is a man between 65 and 79 years old with urothelial cancer. The sample consisted of PBMCs, taken around atezolizumab (anti-PD-L1) treatment. CDR3 in amino acids: CAIRPGTGTGSSGANVLTF. Here the CDR3 DNA reads TGTGCCATCAGGCCCGGAACCGGGACTGGCTCCTCTGGGGCCAACGTCCTGACTTTC.